The sample holds many counts of the clone carrying this TCR beta chain. Its cognate antigen is unknown. V was clipped by 2 bases and J by 4 bases; unmatched bases: 4. The CDR3 covers 15 residues. Germline V lookup: CDR1 MNHNY, CDR2 SVGAGI (reference sequence). This sample stems from a study of human T cells and chemical hapten exposure. Study in general: Sensitization employed 2% DPC on approximately 2 cm by approximately 2 cm of upper inner arm skin. Patients had diphenylcyclopropenone applied to the scalp weekly throughout the approximately 25-week study. Each patch test put 0.01% DPC on the upper back, and results were read at 6 days. Points from the study as a whole: The donor cohort had alopecia, so its immune response may not match that of healthy people.

Specified time point: patch test 2, 6 weeks after DPC sensitization. Treatment meaning: therapeutic diphenylcyclopropenone sensitization with weekly scalp DPC. TCRdb re-derived calls from the RACE reads in MiXCR, one entry per CDR3 protein. Of tens of thousands of distinct CDR3 sequences in the sample, 9.9% are singletons; the top ten hold 1.5% to 2%. Sequenced material: whole blood, taken in connection with sensitization to the hapten diphenylcyclopropenone (DPC). The TCR sequence derives from a woman between 45 and 65 years old with alopecia areata. Some clones in this sample may be carry-over from other donors' samples. The rearrangement links TRBV6-6 to TRBJ1-3; the match to TRBD1 covers 8 bases. The CDR3: CASSYGQGLGNTIYF. In DNA, the CDR3 is TGTGCCAGCAGTTACGGACAGGGTTTGGGAAACACCATATATTTT.